The 2 T cell receptor beta chains given below trace back to one sample, sequenced in a study of blood T cell repertoires in COVID-19. Sequenced by immunoSEQ multiplex PCR; TCRdb stores in-frame clones only, minus some. This table has about 250,000 clones, around 90% appearing once. Material: PBMCs or T cells enriched from blood (not recorded which). The receptors stem from a woman between 45 and 60 years old who had recovered from COVID-19.

The gene calls are TRBV30 and TRBJ2-5; 8 bases are shared with TRBD2. Germline loops: CDR1 GTSNPN, CDR2 SVGIG (reference sequence). The CDR3 contains 14 residues. V was clipped by 4 bases and J by 4 bases; unmatched bases: 8. The CDR3 reads CAWKSSGSPETQYF. CDR3 coding DNA: TGTGCCTGGAAGTCGAGCGGGAGCCCAGAGACCCAGTACTTC.

V and J are TRBV7-9 and TRBJ1-2; 9 bases map to TRBD1. The CDR3 runs 13 residues. Per the germline V gene, CDR1 is SEHNR and CDR2 is FQNEAQ (reference sequence). Unmatched junction bases numbered 4, after V lost 6 bases and J lost 5 bases. The CDR3: CASRGTGRYGYTF. The CDR3 nucleotides read TGTGCCAGCAGAGGGACAGGGAGATATGGCTACACCTTC. Looking up the rest from reference TRBV7-9 and TRBJ1-2 gives the full variable domain: DTGVSQNPRHKITKRGQNVTFRCDPISEHNRLYWYRQTLGQGPEFLTYFQNEAQLEKSRLLSDRFSAERPKGSFSTLEIQRTEQGDSAMYLCASRGTGRYGYTFGSGTRLTVV.